A single T cell receptor (beta chain) is shown here with its context. What it binds is unknown. The validation cohort, a group of around 120 subjects, included the donors and was separate from the approximately 670-subject first cohort. These data originate in a study of cytomegalovirus exposure and HLA in healthy donors. The wider study: The roughly 110 validation repertoires were reported in a later analysis to have been generated on the same platform as the 500 to 700 first-cohort repertoires. Findings and caveats of the study: First-cohort TCR clusters tended to co-occur in the roughly 120 validation repertoires, a later analysis found. Many donors carried some public TCRs, although rarity characterized most TCR sequences.

The method was immunoSEQ multiplex PCR; TCRdb's version includes in-frame clones alone and lacks a portion of them. In the table there are about 130,000 clones, about nine tenths of which are singletons. The V end was cut by 10 bases, the J end by 9 bases, with 16 bases between. CDR1 and CDR2 from the germline V gene are MNHEY and SMNVEV (reference sequence). The CDR3 is 12 residues long. The rearrangement uses TRBV27 and TRBJ2-1, with TRBD2 as a possible D gene (5 bases). This receptor was identified in a man aged 25 to 40 in good health and CMV-seronegative. Specimen: PBMCs. DNA for the CDR3: TGTGCCATAACAGTAGGGAGCGGTGAGCAGTTCTTC. As protein: CAITVGSGEQFF.